The table lists the clone carrying this TCR beta chain with a few counts. No antigen is known for it. A much larger clone lies a single base off, so this may be a read error. The study's findings and limits: The TCR gene usage of tumor memory CD4+ T cells clustered together with blood and lymph node memory CD4+ cells and with lymph node naive CD4+ cells.

Naive CD4+ T cells were purified with Tregs depleted by CD25. Amplification of TRBV12-4/TRBJ1-2 clonotypes used adaptor-ligated barcode primers. MiXCR, run by TCRdb on the multiplex PCR reads, gives a single entry per CDR3 protein. The sample lists about 1,300 distinct CDR3 sequences; around 20% were seen once. The CDR3 runs 15 residues. The sample comprised naive CD4+ T cells sorted from blood. Subset in this sample: naive CD4+ T cells, CD4+CD45RA+CD25-. The genes are TRBV12-3 or TRBV12-4 and TRBJ1-2, with a possible D match to TRBD1 (6 bases). The receptor was isolated from a female donor with breast cancer. The CDR3 DNA reads TGTGCCGGCAGTTCCACCCGAACAGGGCCGGAGGGCTACACCTTC. It specifies CAGSSTRTGPEGYTF.